These T cell receptor beta chains were read from a single sample in a study of T cell responses to AZD1222 COVID-19 vaccine. Here immunoSEQ multiplex PCR was the method, and the copy in TCRdb shows in-frame clones only, minus some. The table includes under 150,000 clones, about nine tenths detected once. The specimen was peripheral blood, collected on day 0 of AZD1222 vaccination. Receptors originate from an adult in good health. CDR3s include the opening cysteine and the closing phenylalanine or tryptophan. The order of the fields is clone size, V gene, D gene, J gene, CDR3 DNA, CDR3 protein. D genes are given only for firm matches. For some rows the clone size is stated as once, few or many, or as a class when expanded; others skip it.

abundance: few; v_gene: TRBV18; d_gene: NA; j_gene: TRBJ2-1; CDR3nt: TGTGCCAGCTCACCCTTAGGGGGGACCAATGAGCAGTTCTTC; CDR3aa: CASSPLGGTNEQFF
abundance: once; v_gene: TRBV7-6; d_gene: TRBD2; j_gene: TRBJ2-1; CDR3nt: TGTGCCAGCAGCTCCACCCCTAGCGGGTCCTACAATGAGCAGTTCTTC; CDR3aa: CASSSTPSGSYNEQFF
abundance: NA; v_gene: TRBV3-1/TRBV3-2; d_gene: NA; j_gene: TRBJ2-5; CDR3nt: TGTGCCAGCAGCCAAGTAGGGAGGGAGACCCAGTACTTC; CDR3aa: CASSQVGRETQYF
abundance: NA; v_gene: TRBV9; d_gene: TRBD2; j_gene: TRBJ2-1; CDR3nt: TGTGCCAGCAGCGTAGTGGGTAGGACTAGCGGGGACAATGAGCAGTTCTTC; CDR3aa: CASSVVGRTSGDNEQFF
abundance: NA; v_gene: TRBV6-5; d_gene: NA; j_gene: TRBJ1-2; CDR3nt: TGTGCCAGCAGTTACACCAGGGGTTTTGGCTACACCTTC; CDR3aa: CASSYTRGFGYTF
abundance: NA; v_gene: TRBV10-3; d_gene: TRBD1; j_gene: TRBJ1-2; CDR3nt: TGTGCCATCAGTGACTACCCAGGGGGCGCCTATGGCTACACCTTC; CDR3aa: CAISDYPGGAYGYTF
abundance: NA; v_gene: TRBV28; d_gene: TRBD1; j_gene: TRBJ1-3; CDR3nt: TGTGCCAGCAGTTCTGGGACAGTGGGAAACACCATATATTTT; CDR3aa: CASSSGTVGNTIYF
abundance: NA; v_gene: TRBV7-2; d_gene: TRBD1; j_gene: TRBJ2-3; CDR3nt: TGTGCCAGCAGCCCCTCGGGACAGGGGACAGATACGCAGTATTTT; CDR3aa: CASSPSGQGTDTQYF
abundance: NA; v_gene: TRBV11-2; d_gene: NA; j_gene: TRBJ1-5; CDR3nt: TGTGCCAGCAGCTTAGCGGCAGGGACTAGAGCCCAGCATTTT; CDR3aa: CASSLAAGTRAQHF
abundance: NA; v_gene: TRBV12-3/TRBV12-4; d_gene: NA; j_gene: TRBJ1-2; CDR3nt: TGTGCCAGCAGTAGGGACAACTACTATGGCTACACCTTC; CDR3aa: CASSRDNYYGYTF
abundance: NA; v_gene: TRBV7-8; d_gene: TRBD1; j_gene: TRBJ1-5; CDR3nt: TGTGCCAGCAGCTCACGGGACAGGGGGCTTGCGAGTCAGCCCCAGCATTTT; CDR3aa: CASSSRDRGLASQPQHF
abundance: NA; v_gene: TRBV5-1; d_gene: NA; j_gene: TRBJ2-2; CDR3nt: TGCGCCAGCAGCTTGAGCCCCAACACCGGGGAGCTGTTTTTT; CDR3aa: CASSLSPNTGELFF
abundance: few; v_gene: TRBV12-3/TRBV12-4; d_gene: NA; j_gene: TRBJ2-2; CDR3nt: TGTGCCAGTGGAATCACCGGGGAGCTGTTTTTT; CDR3aa: CASGITGELFF
abundance: NA; v_gene: TRBV19; d_gene: TRBD2; j_gene: TRBJ2-1; CDR3nt: TGTGCCAGTAGTCCGAGCCTACTAGCGCGATCCTACAATGAGCAGTTCTTC; CDR3aa: CASSPSLLARSYNEQFF
abundance: once; v_gene: TRBV19; d_gene: TRBD1; j_gene: TRBJ1-4; CDR3nt: TGTGCCAGTAGCCCCTGGGACAGGGGGCGTTATGAAAAACTGTTTTTT; CDR3aa: CASSPWDRGRYEKLFF
abundance: NA; v_gene: TRBV15; d_gene: NA; j_gene: TRBJ2-5; CDR3nt: TGTGCCACCAGTGAGGGACGGAGACAAGAGACCCAGTACTTC; CDR3aa: CATSEGRRQETQYF
abundance: once; v_gene: TRBV9; d_gene: NA; j_gene: TRBJ2-1; CDR3nt: TGTGCCAGCAGCCCCGGGACAAATTACAATGAGCAGTTCTTC; CDR3aa: CASSPGTNYNEQFF
abundance: NA; v_gene: TRBV7-2; d_gene: NA; j_gene: TRBJ1-6; CDR3nt: TGTGCCAGCAGCTTATTGGACAGAATCAGTAATTCACCCCTCCACTTT; CDR3aa: CASSLLDRISNSPLHF
abundance: NA; v_gene: TRBV19; d_gene: TRBD1; j_gene: TRBJ1-2; CDR3nt: TGTGCCAGCACGGACAGGGCTCAGGATGGCTACACCTTC; CDR3aa: CASTDRAQDGYTF
abundance: NA; v_gene: TRBV5-6; d_gene: NA; j_gene: TRBJ1-1; CDR3nt: TGTGCCAGCAGCTTGGCGGTCGGAGGTACTGAAGCTTTCTTT; CDR3aa: CASSLAVGGTEAFF
abundance: NA; v_gene: TRBV7-8; d_gene: NA; j_gene: TRBJ1-5; CDR3nt: TGTGCCAGCAGCATCGACCTAGGCCCATATCAGCCCCAGCATTTT; CDR3aa: CASSIDLGPYQPQHF
abundance: NA; v_gene: TRBV5-4; d_gene: TRBD2; j_gene: TRBJ2-3; CDR3nt: TGTGCCAGCAGCTTAGCGGGAGTGGGGTCTGATACGCAGTATTTT; CDR3aa: CASSLAGVGSDTQYF
abundance: NA; v_gene: TRBV4-1; d_gene: NA; j_gene: TRBJ1-5; CDR3nt: TGCGCCAGCAAAGAACACGATAGCAATCAGCCCCAGCATTTT; CDR3aa: CASKEHDSNQPQHF
abundance: NA; v_gene: TRBV6-5; d_gene: NA; j_gene: TRBJ1-6; CDR3nt: TGTGCCAGCAGTTACTTGGAGCCCACGCGGAATTCACCCCTCCACTTT; CDR3aa: CASSYLEPTRNSPLHF
abundance: few; v_gene: TRBV19; d_gene: TRBD1; j_gene: TRBJ2-2; CDR3nt: TGTGCCACCGAGGGACAGGCGGGCACCGGGGAGCTGTTTTTT; CDR3aa: CATEGQAGTGELFF
abundance: NA; v_gene: TRBV7-2; d_gene: TRBD2; j_gene: TRBJ2-2; CDR3nt: TGTGCCAGCAGCCCGACTAGCGGGAGAACAACCGGGGAGCTGTTTTTT; CDR3aa: CASSPTSGRTTGELFF
abundance: once; v_gene: TRBV5-8; d_gene: TRBD1; j_gene: TRBJ2-7; CDR3nt: TGTGCCAGCAGCAACAGGGGGCAAAGAAAAGACGAGCAGTACTTC; CDR3aa: CASSNRGQRKDEQYF
abundance: NA; v_gene: TRBV7-8; d_gene: NA; j_gene: TRBJ2-4; CDR3nt: TGTGCCAGCAGCCTTGACAGGTTGTACATTCAGTACTTC; CDR3aa: CASSLDRLYIQYF
abundance: NA; v_gene: TRBV3-1/TRBV3-2; d_gene: NA; j_gene: TRBJ2-1; CDR3nt: TGTGCCAGCAGTCCAACGGGGCTAGCTTACAATGAGCAGTTCTTC; CDR3aa: CASSPTGLAYNEQFF
abundance: NA; v_gene: TRBV6-5; d_gene: NA; j_gene: TRBJ2-7; CDR3nt: TGTGCCAGCAAGGGTGGACGCTCCTACGAGCAGTACTTC; CDR3aa: CASKGGRSYEQYF
abundance: NA; v_gene: TRBV5-5; d_gene: NA; j_gene: TRBJ1-6; CDR3nt: TGTGCCAGCAGCTCGCAGGGTTTAACACCCCTCCACTTT; CDR3aa: CASSSQGLTPLHF
abundance: NA; v_gene: TRBV12-3/TRBV12-4; d_gene: NA; j_gene: TRBJ1-6; CDR3nt: TGTGCCATTCAGGGGACGGCTAATTCACCCCTCCACTTT; CDR3aa: CAIQGTANSPLHF
abundance: NA; v_gene: TRBV9; d_gene: TRBD2; j_gene: TRBJ2-1; CDR3nt: TGTGCCAGCAGCGTAGGAGGTAGCGGGAGACCCTACAATGAGCAGTTCTTC; CDR3aa: CASSVGGSGRPYNEQFF
abundance: NA; v_gene: TRBV6-5; d_gene: NA; j_gene: TRBJ1-6; CDR3nt: TGTGCCAGCATGGAACAGCTTAATTCACCCCTCCACTTT; CDR3aa: CASMEQLNSPLHF
abundance: NA; v_gene: TRBV13; d_gene: NA; j_gene: TRBJ1-3; CDR3nt: TGTGCCAGCACCGGACCCGGGACTGGAAACACCATATATTTT; CDR3aa: CASTGPGTGNTIYF
abundance: NA; v_gene: TRBV6-2/TRBV6-3; d_gene: NA; j_gene: TRBJ1-6; CDR3nt: TGTGCCAGCAGTCCCGGGAGAGGCGTACCCCTCCACTTT; CDR3aa: CASSPGRGVPLHF
abundance: NA; v_gene: TRBV5-6; d_gene: NA; j_gene: TRBJ2-7; CDR3nt: TGTGCCAGCAGCTTGGGACTTGGGGCTTACGAGCAGTACTTC; CDR3aa: CASSLGLGAYEQYF
abundance: NA; v_gene: TRBV2; d_gene: NA; j_gene: TRBJ2-7; CDR3nt: TGTGCCAGCCATAACGGTCGCGGTGGGAAGGAGCAGTACTTC; CDR3aa: CASHNGRGGKEQYF
abundance: NA; v_gene: TRBV5-1; d_gene: TRBD1; j_gene: TRBJ1-1; CDR3nt: TGCGCCAGCAGCTTGCGACAGGGGAACACTGAAGCTTTCTTT; CDR3aa: CASSLRQGNTEAFF
abundance: NA; v_gene: TRBV3-1/TRBV3-2; d_gene: NA; j_gene: TRBJ2-5; CDR3nt: TGTGCCAGCAGCCAAGATCTTGGGGTGGGAGAGACCCAGTACTTC; CDR3aa: CASSQDLGVGETQYF
abundance: NA; v_gene: TRBV2; d_gene: TRBD1; j_gene: TRBJ1-3; CDR3nt: TGTGCCAGCAGTGACGTCTACAGGGGTACCGGAAACACCATATATTTT; CDR3aa: CASSDVYRGTGNTIYF
abundance: NA; v_gene: TRBV9; d_gene: NA; j_gene: TRBJ2-3; CDR3nt: TGTGCCAGCAGCGGGGGCGGAAGCACAGATACGCAGTATTTT; CDR3aa: CASSGGGSTDTQYF
abundance: NA; v_gene: TRBV18; d_gene: NA; j_gene: TRBJ2-7; CDR3nt: TGTGCCAGCTCAGCAGACCGAGCCTACGAGCAGTACTTC; CDR3aa: CASSADRAYEQYF
abundance: NA; v_gene: TRBV13; d_gene: TRBD2; j_gene: TRBJ2-7; CDR3nt: TGTGCCAGCAGCTTAGGCGGACTAGTCTCCTACGAGCAGTACTTC; CDR3aa: CASSLGGLVSYEQYF
abundance: NA; v_gene: TRBV6-5; d_gene: NA; j_gene: TRBJ1-5; CDR3nt: TGTGCCAGCAGGCAGGGAGATCAGCCCCAGCATTTT; CDR3aa: CASRQGDQPQHF
abundance: NA; v_gene: TRBV3-1/TRBV3-2; d_gene: NA; j_gene: TRBJ1-2; CDR3nt: TGTGCCAGCAGCCAACTCTGGGGTTATGGCTACACCTTC; CDR3aa: CASSQLWGYGYTF
abundance: NA; v_gene: TRBV28; d_gene: NA; j_gene: TRBJ1-1; CDR3nt: TGTGCCAGCAGCTCAGGGCGCTCCCGGAACACTGAAGCTTTCTTT; CDR3aa: CASSSGRSRNTEAFF
abundance: NA; v_gene: TRBV27; d_gene: NA; j_gene: TRBJ1-5; CDR3nt: TGTGCCAGTGGTAATAGCAATCAGCCCCAGCATTTT; CDR3aa: CASGNSNQPQHF
abundance: NA; v_gene: TRBV7-6; d_gene: NA; j_gene: TRBJ1-6; CDR3nt: TGTGCCAGCAGCTCGTCATCGCGAGGGGATAATTCACCCCTCCACTTT; CDR3aa: CASSSSSRGDNSPLHF
abundance: NA; v_gene: TRBV10-1; d_gene: TRBD1; j_gene: TRBJ1-1; CDR3nt: TGCGCCAGCAGTTCCGGACAGGGGGACACTGAAGCTTTCTTT; CDR3aa: CASSSGQGDTEAFF
abundance: NA; v_gene: TRBV5-8; d_gene: TRBD1; j_gene: TRBJ1-5; CDR3nt: TGTGCCAGCAGCTCACGACAGGGGGCCAACAATCAGCCCCAGCATTTT; CDR3aa: CASSSRQGANNQPQHF
abundance: NA; v_gene: TRBV5-1; d_gene: NA; j_gene: TRBJ2-7; CDR3nt: TGCGCCAGCACGGGACGAGAAGTCTCCGAGCAGTACTTC; CDR3aa: CASTGREVSEQYF
abundance: few; v_gene: TRBV6-5; d_gene: TRBD1; j_gene: TRBJ2-7; CDR3nt: TGTGCCAGCAGGGAGACAGGGGGCTACGAGCAGTACTTC; CDR3aa: CASRETGGYEQYF
abundance: NA; v_gene: TRBV7-9; d_gene: NA; j_gene: TRBJ1-2; CDR3nt: TGTGCCAGCAGCCACAGGGTAGTAAACTATGGCTACACCTTC; CDR3aa: CASSHRVVNYGYTF
abundance: NA; v_gene: TRBV19; d_gene: NA; j_gene: TRBJ2-1; CDR3nt: TGTGCCAGTAGTATAGAGGGTAGAGATTACAATGAGCAGTTCTTC; CDR3aa: CASSIEGRDYNEQFF
abundance: NA; v_gene: TRBV7-3; d_gene: TRBD2; j_gene: TRBJ2-1; CDR3nt: TGTGCCAGCGCCCGGGACTACAGGCTAAGCGATGAGCAGTTCTTC; CDR3aa: CASARDYRLSDEQFF
abundance: NA; v_gene: TRBV24-1; d_gene: TRBD2; j_gene: TRBJ2-7; CDR3nt: TGTGCCACCAGTGGCGGACTAGCGGACACCTACGAGCAGTACTTC; CDR3aa: CATSGGLADTYEQYF
abundance: NA; v_gene: TRBV5-1; d_gene: NA; j_gene: TRBJ2-2; CDR3nt: TGCGCCAGCAGCCCCCCTGGCGTTGCTGGGGAGCTGTTTTTT; CDR3aa: CASSPPGVAGELFF
abundance: NA; v_gene: TRBV14; d_gene: TRBD1; j_gene: TRBJ2-7; CDR3nt: TGTGCCAGCAGCCAACCCTTGGGACAGGGGACCGAGCAGTACTTC; CDR3aa: CASSQPLGQGTEQYF